This T cell receptor (beta chain) was found in a study of blood T cell repertoires in COVID-19. This clone appeared a few times. With 8 bases removed from V and 5 bases from J, the gap between germline ends came to 7 bases. The CDR3 totals 12 residues. The V gene's germline CDR1 is SGHTA and CDR2 FQGNSA. The method was immunoSEQ multiplex PCR; TCRdb's version includes in-frame clones alone and lacks a portion of them. The sample records approximately 89,000 clones, roughly 74% being singletons. The chain carries TRBV7-2 and TRBJ1-6; unclear D gene. The source of this sequence is a man in his sixties or seventies with COVID-19, enrolled during active disease. What was sequenced was peripheral blood. The chain's CDR3 is CASAADNSPLHF. The CDR3 DNA is TGTGCCAGCGCGGCAGATAATTCACCCCTCCACTTT.